One sample yielded the 14 T cell receptor beta chains listed below, sequenced in a study of regulatory and conventional T cells in RAG deficiency. Clones were sequenced by immunoSEQ multiplex PCR, and TCRdb holds only the in-frame ones, with some missing. The repertoire holds about 30,000 clones, roughly 96% seen once, with 0.35% in the top ten. The sorted conventional CD4+ T cells were CD25-low and CD127-high, with genomic DNA sequenced. This sample also belongs to another study, concerning regulatory T cells. That source adds: Amplification used 52 TRBV primers and 13 TRBJ primers.

The sample comprised CD25- CD4+ T cells sorted from blood. All receptors come from a human donor in good health.

The chain uses TRBV4-1 and TRBJ1-1; 8 bases line up with TRBD1. V shed 4 bases and J 6 bases; nucleotides not matched to a gene: 7. CDR1 is MGHRA and CDR2 is YSYEKL in the germline V gene. The CDR3 spans 14 residues. The CDR3 sequence: CASSRQQGEAEAFF. The CDR3 DNA reads as TGCGCCAGCAGCCGACAACAGGGGGAAGCTGAAGCTTTCTTT.

V is TRBV11-2 and J is TRBJ2-7, with a tentative D call TRBD2 (6 bases). The germline V gene has CDR1 SGHAT and CDR2 FQNNGV. The CDR3 loop spans 15 amino acids. V lost 3 bases, J lost 6 bases, and 18 bases lay in between. Here the CDR3 DNA reads TGTGCCAGCAGCTTCAGGCCTACAGCGGGTGGCGAGCAGTACTTC. Its protein is CASSFRPTAGGEQYF. The complete variable domain, with remaining parts taken from reference TRBV11-2 and TRBJ2-7, reads EAGVAQSPRYKIIEKRQSVAFWCNPISGHATLYWYQQILGQGPKLLIQFQNNGVVDDSQLPKDRFSAERLKGVDSTLKIQPAKLEDSAVYLCASSFRPTAGGEQYFGPGTRLTVT.

The rearrangement uses TRBV9 and TRBJ1-6, with 11 bases that match TRBD1. CDR3 size: 15 residues. CDR1 and CDR2 (germline): SGDLS, YYNGEE. With 2 bases clipped from V and 9 bases from J, the junction kept 4 bases outside the gene matches. The CDR3 spells CASSVGQGVTSPLHF. CDR3 coding DNA: TGTGCCAGCAGCGTGGGACAGGGGGTAACTTCACCCCTCCACTTT.

V gene TRBV5-1 combines with J gene TRBJ2-7; D is possibly TRBD1 (6 bases). CDR1 and CDR2 from the germline V gene are SGHRS and YFSETQ. There are 14 residues in the CDR3. V shed 0 bases and J shed 1 base, with 8 bases lying between them. The CDR3 sequence is CASSLATGSYEQYF. The CDR3 DNA sequence: TGCGCCAGCAGCTTGGCGACAGGTTCCTACGAGCAGTACTTC.

The V call is TRBV7-6, the J call TRBJ2-1; 11 nucleotides line up with TRBD2. V lost 4 bases and J lost 15; bases outside the gene matches: 5. The germline CDR1 and CDR2 sequences are SGHVS and FNYEAQ. The CDR3 covers 12 residues. The CDR3: CASSSLLAGVFF. The CDR3 nucleotides read TGTGCCAGCAGCTCTTTACTAGCGGGGGTGTTCTTC.

The chain is built from TRBV6-4 and TRBJ2-1, with no clear D. V was clipped by 6 bases and J by 8 bases, with 23 bases between them. This CDR3 region has 16 residues. Germline V gives CDR1 MRHNA, CDR2 SNTAGT. CDR3 protein: CASSGAISSALYEQFF. CDR3 bases: TGTGCCAGCAGCGGCGCTATTAGCTCGGCCCTCTATGAGCAGTTCTTC.

The V and J genes are TRBV2 and TRBJ1-1; no clear D. This CDR3 comprises 15 residues. Germline V CDR1 and CDR2: SNHLY, FYNNEI. V lost 4 bases, J lost 0 bases, and 12 bases lay in between. In DNA form, the CDR3 reads TGTGCCAGCAGTGTCATGAGATCTATGAACACTGAAGCTTTCTTT. Protein: CASSVMRSMNTEAFF.

J is TRBJ2-3 and V is TRBV29-1; 9 bases agree with TRBD1. The CDR3 is 13 amino acids. Germline values: CDR1 SQVTM, CDR2 ANQGSEA. J lost 4 bases, V lost 4 bases, and 3 bases had no gene match. In DNA form, the CDR3 reads TGCAGCGTTGGGGACAGGGTCCCAGATACGCAGTATTTT. Translated: CSVGDRVPDTQYF.

This chain links TRBV5-8 with TRBJ1-2, with D uncertain. V was trimmed by 1 base and J by 0 bases, leaving 10 bases between them. This CDR3 has 15 amino acids. Per germline, CDR1 SGHTS and CDR2 YDEGEE. CDR3 nucleotide sequence: TGTGCCAGCAGCTTGTTTATAGAAACTAACTATGGCTACACCTTC. This translates into CASSLFIETNYGYTF. The whole variable domain, filled in from reference TRBV5-8 and TRBJ1-2, reads EAGVTQSPTHLIKTRGQQATLRCSPISGHTSVYWYQQALGLGLQFLLWYDEGEERNRGNFPPRFSGRQFPNYSSELNVNALELEDSALYLCASSLFIETNYGYTFGSGTRLTVV.

The chain is built from TRBV7-9 and TRBJ2-1; perhaps TRBD2 as D (6 bases). Looked up from germline, CDR1 is SEHNR and CDR2 is FQNEAQ (reference sequence). Trimming stripped 5 bases from V and 13 bases from J, with 15 bases between. The CDR3 loop spans 12 amino acids. The CDR3 region is CASSPELAFQFF. The CDR3 region has the DNA TGTGCCAGCAGCCCCGAACTAGCATTTCAGTTCTTC.

The chain has TRBV7-9 and TRBJ1-3; TRBD1 agrees at 9 bases. The germline V gene encodes CDR1 SEHNR and CDR2 FQNEAQ (reference sequence). The CDR3 sequence is 15 residues long. Trimming took 5 bases from V and 6 from J; bases not matched to a gene: 8. The CDR3 DNA is TGTGCCAGCAGCACGGGACAGGGAACGATAAACACCATATATTTT. It encodes CASSTGQGTINTIYF.

This chain joins TRBV15 and TRBJ2-5, with a weak D call TRBD1 (6 bases). Deletions cut 0 bases from V and 2 bases from J, with 13 bases between. The CDR3 loop spans 16 amino acids. Germline V gene sequence: CDR1 LNHNV, CDR2 YYDKDF (reference sequence). CDR3 nucleotide sequence: TGTGCCACCAGCAGAGATCAGGGGCCGTTTCAAGAGACCCAGTACTTC. Translated, it gives CATSRDQGPFQETQYF.

The chain joins TRBV5-1 to TRBJ2-1, with a weak D call TRBD2 (5 bases). From germline, CDR1 is SGHRS and CDR2 YFSETQ. Trimming stripped 2 bases from V and 5 bases from J, with 11 bases between. This CDR3 is built from 14 residues. The CDR3 coding sequence is TGCGCCAGCAGCTTTTTGGTGAGGGACAATGAGCAGTTCTTC. Protein: CASSFLVRDNEQFF.

The V and J genes are TRBV30 and TRBJ1-3, with D tentatively TRBD1 (5 bases). Germline V CDR1 and CDR2: GTSNPN, SVGIG (reference sequence). The germline V and J ends were trimmed by 0 bases and 7 bases, with 10 bases remaining between them. This CDR3 has 13 amino acids. CDR3 in DNA: TGTGCCTGGAGTGTTGGGGCGCGGAACACCATATATTTT. This gives the protein CAWSVGARNTIYF. The full variable domain, with the rest looked up from reference TRBV30 and TRBJ1-3, is SQTIHQWPATLVQPVGSPLSLECTVEGTSNPNLYWYRQAAGRGLQLLFYSVGIGQISSEVPQNLSASRPQDRQFILSSKKLLLSDSGFYLCAWSVGARNTIYFGEGSWLTVV.